A selection of T cell receptor beta chains follows, all from one sample in a study of T cells expressing NK-cell markers. With the 5' RACE reads reprocessed, TCRdb shows one record per CDR3 protein and no DNA. In total, the table holds 150,000 to 170,000 distinct CDR3 sequences. The sequencing input was blood T cells: a sorted CD56 or NKG2C T cell subset, CD4+ or CD8+ T cells, or bulk PBMC T cells (not recorded which). Every receptor here comes from a woman aged 45-59 years in good health. Each CDR3 is given with its conserved first and last residue.

TRBV20-1	TRBJ2-1	CSARDSPGGLAANEQFF
TRBV7-8	TRBJ2-1	CASSLGAGLAGGPQNEQFF
TRBV13	TRBJ2-7	CASSLGPISEQYF
TRBV29-1	TRBJ2-2	CSASLSREAGELFF
TRBV7-2	TRBJ2-7	CASSLLGESSYEQYF
TRBV6-2/TRBV6-3	TRBJ2-5	CASSLWGRLQETQYF
TRBV4-1	TRBJ2-6	CASSLLRGTGANVLTF
TRBV12-5	TRBJ1-2	CASGLGDNGYTF
TRBV2	TRBJ2-5	CASSEPGEETQYF
TRBV5-1	TRBJ2-7	CASSLGAGGTYEQYF
TRBV12-3/TRBV12-4	TRBJ2-5	CASSSSHALGPETQYF